One and the same sample provided the 27 T cell receptor beta chains below, sequenced in a study of control samples from healthy donors and cancer patients. Clones were sequenced by immunoSEQ multiplex PCR, and TCRdb holds only the in-frame ones, with some missing. The sample carries around 51,000 clones, 85% to 90% recorded once. The sequencing sample was made of PBMCs. Source of these receptors: a man aged 45-65 years with head and neck cancer.

The genes are TRBV9 and TRBJ2-5; weak D call: TRBD2 (5 bases). CDR3 size: 16 residues. Germline lookup yields CDR1 SGDLS and CDR2 YYNGEE. The ends were cut back, 3 bases at V and 5 bases at J, with 20 bases in the middle. This CDR3 reads CASSAPGLPYSETQYF. CDR3 sequence (DNA): TGTGCCAGCAGCGCGCCTGGACTCCCCTACAGCGAGACCCAGTACTTC.

The V call is TRBV2, the J call TRBJ2-1, with 12 bases aligning to TRBD2. V trimming: 4 bases; J trimming: 10 bases; junction bases outside the gene matches: 11. Germline CDR1 is SNHLY and CDR2 is FYNNEI. The CDR3 sequence is 16 residues long. The DNA of the CDR3 is TGTGCCAGCAGTGCATCTAGCGGGAGGGCCTCAGGAGAGCAGTTCTTC. Its translation: CASSASSGRASGEQFF.

This clone is a singleton in its sample. This chain joins TRBV20-1 and TRBJ1-1; D gene ambiguous. The V and J ends lost 6 bases and 8 bases respectively, with 13 bases between them. The CDR3 is 11 residues long. Looked up from germline, CDR1 is DFQATT and CDR2 is SNEGSKA (reference sequence). The CDR3: CSAYPIKEAFF. In DNA, the CDR3 is TGCAGTGCCTATCCGATTAAGGAAGCTTTCTTT.

V gene TRBV19 combines with J gene TRBJ2-3; the D gene is possibly TRBD2 (6 bases). Germline V gives CDR1 LNHDA, CDR2 SQIVND (reference sequence). The CDR3 is 14 amino acids. Trimming took off 5 bases at V and 4 bases at J, with 13 bases between the two ends. For the CDR3, the DNA is TGTGCCAGTAGTCGGGGTAGCGGCCCAGATACGCAGTATTTT. Amino acid sequence: CASSRGSGPDTQYF.

The CDR3 coding sequence is TGCGCCAGCAGCCCAGGGGAGGGCACAGATACGCAGTATTTT. Residues: CASSPGEGTDTQYF. The chain couples TRBV4-1 to TRBJ2-3; D is tentatively TRBD1 or TRBD2 (6 bases each). The CDR3 is made up of 14 amino acids. Trimming stripped 4 bases from V and 1 base from J, with 9 bases between. Germline V gene sequence: CDR1 MGHRA, CDR2 YSYEKL.

The chain combines TRBV27 with TRBJ2-1; 8 bases are shared with TRBD1. The CDR3 contains 14 residues. After removal of 5 bases from V and 7 bases from J, the junction contained 7 bases not matched to a gene. Per the germline V gene, CDR1 is MNHEY and CDR2 is SMNVEV (reference sequence). DNA of the CDR3: TGTGCCAGCAGTCCTGGGACAGGCCCTAATGAGCAGTTCTTC. This sequence encodes CASSPGTGPNEQFF.

This sequence joins TRBV30 and TRBJ1-6, with no clear D. Germline V gene sequence: CDR1 GTSNPN, CDR2 SVGIG (reference sequence). With 0 bases removed from V and 0 bases from J, the gap between germline ends came to 3 bases. This CDR3 has 14 residues. In DNA, the CDR3 is TGTGCCTGGAGTGTTAGCTCCTATAATTCACCCCTCCACTTT. Translating gives CAWSVSSYNSPLHF. Full variable domain (remainder filled in from reference TRBV30 and TRBJ1-6): SQTIHQWPATLVQPVGSPLSLECTVEGTSNPNLYWYRQAAGRGLQLLFYSVGIGQISSEVPQNLSASRPQDRQFILSSKKLLLSDSGFYLCAWSVSSYNSPLHFGNGTRLTVT.

The J gene is TRBJ2-7, the V gene TRBV30, with D hard to call. The CDR3 consists of 13 residues. CDR1 GTSNPN and CDR2 SVGIG come from the germline V gene (reference sequence). V was clipped by 2 bases and J by 3 bases, with 11 bases between them. The CDR3 region has the DNA TGTGCCTGGAGTCCCGCAGTCCACTACGAGCAGTACTTC. Encoded protein: CAWSPAVHYEQYF.

The chain uses TRBV4-3 and TRBJ2-3; tentatively, D is TRBD1 (5 bases). CDR3 length equals 16 residues. V was cut by 1 base and J by 0 bases, with 11 bases left in between. CDR1 is LGHNA and CDR2 is YSLEER in the germline V gene. The CDR3 DNA is TGCGCCAGCAGCCAAGGGTGGGGCTTCAGCACAGATACGCAGTATTTT. As protein: CASSQGWGFSTDTQYF.

The gene calls are TRBV5-8 and TRBJ2-7; possibly TRBD2 for D (5 bases). The V end lost 1 base, the J end lost 7 bases, and 9 bases lay between the germline ends. In germline, CDR1 is SGHTS, CDR2 YDEGEE. This CDR3 has 12 amino acids. The CDR3 coding sequence is TGTGCCAGCAGCTTGCGTTGGAGGGAGCAGTACTTC. Translation gives CASSLRWREQYF.

This clone showed up just once. The CDR3 reads CASSLFPGSYEQYF. CDR3 DNA: TGTGCCAGCAGTTTATTTCCGGGATCCTACGAGCAGTACTTC. The chain employs TRBV27 and TRBJ2-7; D might be TRBD2 (5 bases). This CDR3 is 14 amino acids long. Trimming took off 1 base at V and 1 base at J, with 8 bases between the two ends. In germline, CDR1 is MNHEY, CDR2 SMNVEV (reference sequence).

The rearrangement joins TRBV4-1 to TRBJ2-5; D might be TRBD2 (6 bases). Trimming removed 3 bases from V and 3 bases from J, with 17 bases in between. The CDR3 extends over 16 amino acids. Germline assignment: CDR1 MGHRA and CDR2 YSYEKL. The DNA for the CDR3 is TGCGCCAGCAGCCAGATACGGGGAGGAGGAAAAGAGACCCAGTACTTC. Residues: CASSQIRGGGKETQYF.

The V call is TRBV3-1 (or the pseudogene TRBV3-2), the J call TRBJ1-4; 8 bases map to TRBD1. Germline loops: CDR1 LGHDT, CDR2 YNNKEL (reference sequence). This CDR3 has 14 residues. Trimming cost V 5 bases and J 8 bases; bases outside gene matches: 7. The CDR3 nucleotides read TGTGCCAGCAGCTTCCAGGGGGCGGGAGAAAAACTGTTTTTT. It translates to CASSFQGAGEKLFF.

This chain joins TRBV30 and TRBJ1-5, with D perhaps TRBD1 (5 bases). V lost 3 bases to trimming and J lost 7 bases, with 16 bases between them. The CDR3 totals 14 residues. The germline CDR1 and CDR2 sequences are GTSNPN and SVGIG (reference sequence). CDR3 amino acids: CAWRGPFEGQPQHF. CDR3 sequence (DNA): TGTGCCTGGAGGGGGCCTTTCGAAGGGCAGCCCCAGCATTTT.

This chain connects TRBV19 to TRBJ2-5; TRBD1 agrees at 10 bases. This CDR3 has 16 residues. Trimming removed 5 bases from V and 2 bases from J; junction bases left unmatched: 8. CDR1 and CDR2 from the germline V gene are LNHDA and SQIVND (reference sequence). Written as DNA, the CDR3 is TGTGCCAGTAGTCCTCGGGACAGGGGCAGGCAAGAGACCCAGTACTTC. This encodes CASSPRDRGRQETQYF.

The chain joins TRBV28 to TRBJ1-1, with D unresolved. The CDR3 runs to 12 residues. CDR1 and CDR2 (germline): MDHEN, SYDVKM. V lost 2 bases, J lost 8 bases, and 9 bases lay in between. The CDR3 DNA sequence: TGTGCCAGCAGTTTACCGACTTCGGAAGCTTTCTTT. This translates into CASSLPTSEAFF.

This chain connects TRBV27 to TRBJ2-2; 7 nucleotides agree with TRBD1. The ends lost 3 bases at V and 0 bases at J; junction bases unmatched: 4. CDR1 is MNHEY and CDR2 is SMNVEV in the germline V gene (reference sequence). The CDR3 is 16 amino acids. CDR3 in amino acids: CASSFGTVPNTGELFF. In nucleotides, the CDR3 is TGTGCCAGCAGTTTCGGGACAGTCCCGAACACCGGGGAGCTGTTTTTT.

The genes are TRBV3-1 (or the pseudogene TRBV3-2) and TRBJ2-6, with 13 bases that match TRBD2. CDR1 is LGHDT and CDR2 is YNNKEL in the germline V gene (reference sequence). The CDR3 sequence is 18 residues long. Unmatched junction bases numbered 7, after V lost 4 bases and J lost 4 bases. CDR3 nucleotide sequence: TGTGCCAGCAGCCCAGGACTAGCGGGAGTCTCGGGGGCCAACGTCCTGACTTTC. Residues: CASSPGLAGVSGANVLTF.

The chain carries TRBV5-8 and TRBJ2-1; 7 bases are shared with TRBD2. This CDR3 is built from 15 residues. Germline values: CDR1 SGHTS, CDR2 YDEGEE. The V segment lost 0 bases and the J segment 4 bases; nucleotides outside the gene matches: 4. The CDR3 region is CASSLGTSGYNEQFF. CDR3 nucleotides: TGTGCCAGCAGCTTGGGGACTAGTGGATACAATGAGCAGTTCTTC.

The chain recombines TRBV7-8 with TRBJ1-4; D gene uncertain. Per the germline V gene, CDR1 is SGHVS and CDR2 is FQNEAQ. V was clipped by 5 bases and J by 7 bases, with 17 bases between them. The CDR3 consists of 15 residues. In DNA, the CDR3 is TGTGCCAGCAGCCCGCGGCAGGTTTCCCCTGAAAAACTGTTTTTT. Encoded protein: CASSPRQVSPEKLFF.

This chain connects TRBV21-1 to TRBJ2-7. TRBV21-1 is recorded as a pseudogene. CDR3 length equals 13 residues. For the CDR3, the DNA is TGTGCCAGCAGCACCCGGGCCTTACTCGAGCAGTACTTC. Translating it yields CASSTRALLEQYF.

J is TRBJ2-7 and V is TRBV7-6, with unresolved D. Trimming stripped 5 bases from V and 4 bases from J, with 24 bases between. The CDR3 runs to 17 residues. Germline V gene data show CDR1 as SGHVS and CDR2 as FNYEAQ. The CDR3 spells CASSARLRTASGYEQYF. The DNA for the CDR3 is TGTGCCAGCAGCGCCCGGCTCCGGACGGCCTCTGGGTACGAGCAGTACTTC.

The gene calls are TRBV12-3 or TRBV12-4 and TRBJ2-2; 8 bases line up with TRBD1. Trimming at V came to 6 bases and at J to 13 bases, leaving 10 bases not matched to a gene. CDR3 length: 13 residues. This chain's CDR3 is CASSIITGGGLFF. The CDR3, as DNA: TGTGCCAGCAGCATAATTACAGGGGGTGGGCTGTTTTTT.

Worth noting for this clone: The identical CDR3 is also encoded by other nucleotide sequences in the sample. The chain uses TRBV5-1 and TRBJ2-1; D call uncertain. The CDR3 spans 14 residues. Per the germline V gene, CDR1 is SGHRS and CDR2 is YFSETQ. Trimming took off 0 bases at V and 0 bases at J, with 4 bases between the two ends. CDR3 protein: CASSLGGSYNEQFF. The DNA for the CDR3 is TGCGCCAGCAGCTTGGGTGGCTCCTACAATGAGCAGTTCTTC.

The chain employs TRBV11-2 and TRBJ2-3, with 9 bases matching TRBD2. Germline trimming cut 3 bases from V and 5 bases from J; bases unmatched to any gene: 15. This CDR3 is 18 amino acids long. Looked up from germline, CDR1 is SGHAT and CDR2 is FQNNGV. The CDR3 DNA reads as TGTGCCAGCAGCTTTACCCCCCCTGGACTAGCGTCACAAGATACGCAGTATTTT. Translation: CASSFTPPGLASQDTQYF.

The gene calls are TRBV6-5 and TRBJ1-1, with D uncertain. This CDR3 has 13 residues. CDR1 and CDR2 (germline): MNHEY, SVGAGI. The V end lost 7 bases, the J end lost 0 bases, and 9 bases lay between the germline ends. In nucleotides, the CDR3 is TGTGCCAGCACCGCGGCGGTGAACACTGAAGCTTTCTTT. It specifies CASTAAVNTEAFF.

The chain links TRBV19 to TRBJ2-5; D is unresolved. V gave up 0 bases and J gave up 5 bases, with 13 bases separating them. The CDR3 spans 15 residues. Germline CDR1 reads LNHDA; CDR2 reads SQIVND (reference sequence). The CDR3 sequence: CASSIEIVSVETQYF. CDR3 DNA: TGTGCCAGTAGTATAGAAATCGTCTCAGTGGAGACCCAGTACTTC. The full variable domain, with the rest looked up from reference TRBV19 and TRBJ2-5, is DGGITQSPKYLFRKEGQNVTLSCEQNLNHDAMYWYRQDPGQGLRLIYYSQIVNDFQKGDIAEGYSVSREKKESFPLTVTSAQKNPTAFYLCASSIEIVSVETQYFGPGTRLLVL.